The rows below give T cell receptor beta chains drawn from one sample of a study of cytomegalovirus exposure and HLA in healthy donors. Libraries were prepared by immunoSEQ multiplex PCR; TCRdb keeps only in-frame clonotypes and omits some of them. The table has roughly 70,000 clones, roughly four fifths seen once. Sequenced sample: PBMCs. The receptors were sampled from a man aged 50-60 years in good health and CMV-seronegative. The CDR3 runs from the conserved cysteine through the conserved F or W. A D gene is named only where the DNA matches it firmly. Rows give clone size only sometimes, using once, few, many, or a class for an expanded clone.

V gene	J gene	clone size	D gene	CDR3 DNA	CDR3 protein
TRBV19	TRBJ2-7	NA	NA	TGTGCCAGTAGTACCCCGAACCGGGACTACGAGCAGTACTTC	CASSTPNRDYEQYF
TRBV25-1	TRBJ2-3	NA	TRBD2	TGTGCCAGCAGTGAATCTCGGGGGGGCCTAGATACGCAGTATTTT	CASSESRGGLDTQYF
TRBV28	TRBJ1-1	NA	NA	TGTGCCAGCAGTCCATCTGTCGGAGCTTTCTTT	CASSPSVGAFF
TRBV29-1	TRBJ2-5	NA	NA	TGCAGCGGCGATGACGGGACAAGGGATGGGGAGACCCAGTACTTC	CSGDDGTRDGETQYF
TRBV5-4	TRBJ2-7	NA	NA	TGTGCCAGCAGCTTATTTCAGGGTTTGAACTACGAGCAGTACTTC	CASSLFQGLNYEQYF
TRBV7-7	TRBJ1-4	NA	NA	TGTGCTAGCAGTCACTGGGGAGGCGAAAAACTGTTTTTT	CASSHWGGEKLFF
TRBV15	TRBJ1-2	NA	NA	TGTGCCACCAGCAGAGAACGACAGGCCGGCGGCTACACCTTC	CATSRERQAGGYTF
TRBV11-1	TRBJ2-5	NA	NA	TGTGCCAGCAGCTTAGCTTCCCTTGAGGGAGAGACCCAGTACTTC	CASSLASLEGETQYF
TRBV19	TRBJ2-1	NA	NA	TGTGCCAGTAGTAGGCTAGAGAATGAGCAGTTCTTC	CASSRLENEQFF
TRBV6-1	TRBJ2-7	few	TRBD1	TGTGCCAGCAGTAGCTGGGACAGGGGGTACGAGCAGTACTTC	CASSSWDRGYEQYF
TRBV10-3	TRBJ2-1	NA	NA	TGTGCCATCAGTGAGCGGACTACTGAGGACGGTGAGCAGTTCTTC	CAISERTTEDGEQFF
TRBV11-2	TRBJ2-7	NA	NA	TGTGCCAGCAGCTTGTCTACCTACGAGCAGTACTTC	CASSLSTYEQYF
TRBV9	TRBJ1-2	NA	NA	TGTGCCAGCAGCCACGGGGAGGCTGGCTACACCTTC	CASSHGEAGYTF
TRBV20-1	TRBJ2-7	NA	NA	TGCAGTGCTAGACTCTACGAGCAGTACTTC	CSARLYEQYF
TRBV18	TRBJ2-7	NA	TRBD2	TGTGCCAGCTCTCCACTAGCGGATGCCTCCTACGAGCAGTACTTC	CASSPLADASYEQYF
TRBV27	TRBJ1-4	NA	NA	TGTGCCAGCAGACAGACAGATAATGAAAAACTGTTTTTT	CASRQTDNEKLFF
TRBV4-1	TRBJ1-1	NA	NA	TGCGCCAGCAGCCAAGGTGGTTTAGGGGCGTCATACACTGAAGCTTTCTTT	CASSQGGLGASYTEAFF
TRBV11-2	TRBJ1-2	NA	NA	TGTGCCAGCAGCTTTGTGCAGGCCGGTGGCTACACCTTC	CASSFVQAGGYTF
TRBV5-1	TRBJ2-7	NA	TRBD1	TGCGCCAGCAGCCATTCCGGGACAGACCCCCTCGAGCAGTACTTC	CASSHSGTDPLEQYF
TRBV5-1	TRBJ2-3	NA	TRBD2	TGCGCCAGCAGCTTTTTTTTAGCGGGGGTAAAATCAGGGACAGATACGCAGTATTTT	CASSFFLAGVKSGTDTQYF
TRBV28	TRBJ2-7	NA	TRBD2	TGTGCCAGCAGTCGGCCGCTATACGGACTAGCGATTTACGAGCAGTACTTC	CASSRPLYGLAIYEQYF
TRBV4-2	TRBJ1-1	NA	NA	TGTGCCAGCAGCCAGAAAACAGGAGAGGAGCGGGGAACAACTGAAGCTTTCTTT	CASSQKTGEERGTTEAFF
TRBV7-3	TRBJ2-3	NA	TRBD2	TGTGCCAGCAGCTCCCAAAGAACTAGCGGGGGATGGACGGGGGATACGCAGTATTTT	CASSSQRTSGGWTGDTQYF
TRBV5-4	TRBJ2-2	NA	NA	TGTGCCAGCAGCTTGGGGCAGGGGCAGAACACCGGGGAGCTGTTTTTT	CASSLGQGQNTGELFF
TRBV21-1	TRBJ2-2	once	NA	TGTGCCAGCAGCAATTCCCCAGGAAACCATAACACCGGGGAGCTGTTTTTT	CASSNSPGNHNTGELFF
TRBV29-1	TRBJ2-3	NA	TRBD1	TGCAGCGTTGCGGGACAGGGGGCGTCAGATACGCAGTATTTT	CSVAGQGASDTQYF
TRBV7-3	TRBJ1-1	NA	NA	TGTGCCAGCAGCCCAGGAACTGAAGCTTTCTTT	CASSPGTEAFF
TRBV7-9	TRBJ2-1	NA	TRBD2	TGTGCCAGCAGCTCCACTAGCGACCTACACGAGCAGTTCTTC	CASSSTSDLHEQFF
TRBV27	TRBJ1-2	few	NA	TGTGCCAGCAGGCCGACAGGAGCTTATGGCTACACCTTC	CASRPTGAYGYTF
TRBV2	TRBJ1-1	NA	NA	TGTGCCACTTTAACGACGGAGGTGCTCACTGAAGCTTTCTTT	CATLTTEVLTEAFF
TRBV19	TRBJ1-1	NA	NA	TGTGCCAGTAGTAGCCTCCCAAGGAGGGACACTGAAGCTTTCTTT	CASSSLPRRDTEAFF
TRBV4-1	TRBJ2-1	NA	TRBD2	TGCGCCAGCAGCCCGCGGACTAGCCAAACCTTTAATGAGCAGTTCTTC	CASSPRTSQTFNEQFF
TRBV28	TRBJ2-7	NA	NA	TGTGCCAGCAGTTCGACAGTAAACGGCGAGCAGTACTTC	CASSSTVNGEQYF
TRBV5-1	TRBJ1-1	NA	NA	TGCGCCAGCAGCTTGAAGGTGGGAGAGGACACTGAAGCTTTCTTT	CASSLKVGEDTEAFF
TRBV5-1	TRBJ2-5	NA	NA	TGCGCCAGCAGCTTGGGAGCCACCCAAGAGACCCAGTACTTC	CASSLGATQETQYF
TRBV9	TRBJ2-7	NA	TRBD1	TGTGCCAGCAGCGGGGGACAGGGACACTCCTACGAGCAGTACTTC	CASSGGQGHSYEQYF
TRBV27	TRBJ1-6	NA	NA	TGTGCCAGCAGCCCTTCTCCGGGGTTGTATTCACCCCTCCACTTT	CASSPSPGLYSPLHF
TRBV5-1	TRBJ1-1	NA	NA	TGCGCCAGCAGCACGGATGGGAGGGCCCCGGGGACTGAAGCTTTCTTT	CASSTDGRAPGTEAFF
TRBV25-1	TRBJ2-3	once	TRBD1	TGTGCCAGCAGTGAATTGACAGGGGCAGATACGCAGTATTTT	CASSELTGADTQYF
TRBV25-1	TRBJ2-7	once	NA	TGTGCCAGCAGGGAGGGGGCGGGGTACGAGCAGTACTTC	CASREGAGYEQYF
TRBV29-1	TRBJ1-1	NA	NA	TGCAGCGCACAGGGGAACACTGAAGCTTTCTTT	CSAQGNTEAFF
TRBV7-7	TRBJ2-1	NA	TRBD2	TGTGCTAGCAGCTTCCCAGCGGGAGAGCAGTTCTTC	CASSFPAGEQFF
TRBV7-3	TRBJ1-1	NA	NA	TGTGCCAGCAGCTCGGGGGTGGGTGAAGCTTTCTTT	CASSSGVGEAFF